Below are 18 T cell receptor beta chains sequenced from a single sample in a study of T-cell memory formation after mild COVID-19. TCRdb fed the 5' RACE reads into MiXCR, producing one record per CDR3 protein. The sample contains about 140,000 distinct CDR3 sequences, approximately 14% of which appear only once. The specimen was PBMCs or a T cell subset sorted from them (not recorded which). The source of these receptors is an adult woman who had mild COVID-19 (a few samples of this study predate the infection). Cell type and time point are not known.

In this sample, this clonotype turned up many times. V gene TRBV29-1 combines with J gene TRBJ2-1; perhaps TRBD2 as D (6 bases). Per the germline V gene, CDR1 is SQVTM and CDR2 is ANQGSEA. V was shortened by 4 bases and J by 1 base, with 17 bases between the two germline ends. This CDR3 is built from 16 residues. This CDR3 reads CSVGLEGLQSYNEQFF. CDR3 DNA sequence: TGCAGCGTTGGGCTCGAGGGACTGCAATCCTACAATGAGCAGTTCTTC.

This clonotype was observed a few times. The V call is TRBV19, the J call TRBJ1-4; D is undetermined. Trimming shortened V by 5 bases and J by 0 bases, and 19 bases separated the two germline ends. Germline CDR1 and CDR2: LNHDA and SQIVND (reference sequence). The CDR3 contains 18 residues. The CDR3 here is CASSPTMLSSATNEKLFF. The DNA of the CDR3 is TGTGCCAGTAGTCCGACAATGTTATCCTCTGCAACTAATGAAAAACTGTTTTTT.

As regards this clonotype: Compared with germline, one end of the junction differs, possibly owing to a read error. The rearrangement joins TRBV7-9 to TRBJ1-2; D is perhaps TRBD1 (6 bases). The CDR3 is 15 residues long. CDR1 SEHNR and CDR2 FQNEAQ come from the germline V gene (reference sequence). The DNA for the CDR3 is TGTGCCAGCAGCTCCCGGACAGTCTCTAAATATGGCTACACCTTC. Encoded protein: CASSSRTVSKYGYTF.

A few counts support this clonotype. The gene calls are TRBV12-3 or TRBV12-4 and TRBJ1-5, with 9 bases fitting TRBD1. The CDR3 has 13 residues. CDR3 nucleotide sequence: TGTGCGGGGTGGGACAGGGTCGATCAGCCCCAGCATTTT. It codes for CAGWDRVDQPQHF.

This clonotype was seen a handful of times. The gene calls are TRBV2 and TRBJ2-2; weak D call: TRBD2 (5 bases). The germline V gene has CDR1 SNHLY and CDR2 FYNNEI. This CDR3 has 14 amino acids. The ends were cut back, 11 bases at V and 2 bases at J, with 15 bases in the middle. CDR3 in DNA: TGTGCCTCCCGTTTGGGGAGCAACACCGGGGAGCTGTTTTTT. Its translation: CASRLGSNTGELFF.

This clonotype showed up just a few times. J is TRBJ2-1 and V is TRBV15; TRBD2 agrees at 8 bases. CDR1 and CDR2 from the germline V gene are LNHNV and YYDKDF (reference sequence). CDR3 length: 17 amino acids. Trimming removed 0 bases from V and 6 bases from J; junction bases left unmatched: 10. CDR3 protein: CATSREIAGGFSNEQFF. The CDR3, as DNA: TGTGCCACCAGCAGAGAAATTGCGGGAGGATTCAGCAATGAGCAGTTCTTC.

The chain recombines TRBV12-3 or TRBV12-4 with TRBJ2-1; 8 positions match TRBD2. Trimming at V came to 3 bases and at J to 9 bases, leaving 16 bases not matched to a gene. This CDR3 comprises 17 residues. CDR3 sequence (DNA): TGTGCCAGCAGTTTGCGCCACGGGAGGGGCGGAGAAGGTGAGCAGTTCTTC. This gives the protein CASSLRHGRGGEGEQFF.

This rearrangement joins TRBV20-1 to TRBJ1-5; possibly TRBD1 for D (6 bases). The V gene's germline CDR1 is DFQATT and CDR2 SNEGSKA (reference sequence). V lost 5 bases and J lost 4, with 24 bases in between. CDR3 length: 17 residues. CDR3 coding DNA: TGCAGTGCTCCGGATGGGGGCAGGTTTACCCGGAATCAGCCCCAGCATTTT. Its protein is CSAPDGGRFTRNQPQHF.

V gene TRBV24-1 combines with J gene TRBJ2-1; the D is unclear. Trimming stripped 4 bases from V and 14 bases from J, with 17 bases between. CDR3 length: 13 residues. Germline values: CDR1 KGHDR, CDR2 SFDVKD. The CDR3 loop is CATSDSTLSKKFF. The CDR3 DNA follows: TGTGCCACCAGTGACTCGACTCTCTCCAAAAAGTTCTTC.

A few counts support this clonotype. The V call is TRBV7-3, the J call TRBJ2-2; D remains ambiguous. CDR1 SGHTA and CDR2 FQGTGA come from the germline V gene. This CDR3 is built from 13 residues. V lost 6 bases and J lost 1, with 6 bases in between. CDR3 residues: CASSSRNTGELFF. Written as DNA, the CDR3 is TGTGCCAGCAGTTCCAGGAACACCGGGGAGCTGTTTTTT.

V and J are TRBV5-8 and TRBJ1-2; D may be TRBD1 (6 bases). The CDR3 length is 14 residues. Germline CDR1 and CDR2: SGHTS and YDEGEE. The V gene lost 4 bases and the J gene lost 4 bases, with 14 bases spanning the gap. CDR3 amino acids: CASSPRDTLYGYTF. The DNA for the CDR3 is TGTGCCAGCAGCCCGCGGGACACCCTCTATGGCTACACCTTC.

This clonotype came up a few times. The chain carries TRBV12-3 or TRBV12-4 and TRBJ2-1; 8 bases align to TRBD1. The CDR3 is 16 amino acids. V was pared by 2 bases and J by 1 base, with 4 bases of the junction left unmatched. CDR3 protein: CASSLTRGLSYNEQFF. The CDR3 DNA is TGTGCCAGCAGTTTAACCAGGGGGCTATCCTACAATGAGCAGTTCTTC.

This clonotype has only a few counts. The rearrangement links TRBV7-2 to TRBJ2-7; TRBD1 might be the D (5 bases). Trimming pared 5 bases from V and 1 base from J, leaving 9 bases between. This CDR3 contains 13 residues. Germline CDR1 and CDR2: SGHTA and FQGNSA. CDR3 in amino acids: CASSRWTSYEQYF. The CDR3 DNA is TGTGCCAGCAGCCGATGGACATCCTACGAGCAGTACTTC. The whole variable domain, remainder taken from reference TRBV7-2 and TRBJ2-7, is GAGVSQSPSNKVTEKGKDVELRCDPISGHTALYWYRQSLGQGLEFLIYFQGNSAPDKSGLPSDRFSAERTGGSVSTLTIQRTQQEDSAVYLCASSRWTSYEQYFGPGTRLTVT.

In this sample, this clonotype turned up a few times. The J gene is TRBJ2-7, the V gene TRBV9; D is unclear. The V and J ends lost 0 bases and 6 bases respectively, with 22 bases between them. CDR1 is SGDLS, CDR2 YYNGEE, per germline. There are 17 residues in the CDR3. CDR3 nucleotides: TGTGCCAGCAGCGTAGAGCCTAAGGGCTCTTTGTCCGGCGAGCAGTACTTC. Protein product: CASSVEPKGSLSGEQYF.

V usage is TRBV4-1 and J usage is TRBJ1-2; D unclear. This CDR3 has 15 amino acids. Trimming removed 2 bases from V and 6 bases from J, with 16 bases in between. Germline CDR1 MGHRA, CDR2 YSYEKL. The CDR3 DNA reads TGCGCCAGCAGCCAACAGCAATTCTCCGGGGATGGCTACACCTTC. It translates to CASSQQQFSGDGYTF.

The chain has TRBV29-1 and TRBJ2-7; D perhaps matches TRBD2 (5 bases). CDR1 and CDR2 (germline): SQVTM, ANQGSEA. The CDR3 has 12 residues. V lost 4 bases to trimming and J lost 2 bases, with 9 bases between them. CDR3 sequence (DNA): TGCAGCGTTGTAGGGAGTGCCTACGAGCAGTACTTC. Translated: CSVVGSAYEQYF.

This clonotype has a handful of counts. The V call is TRBV9, the J call TRBJ2-1, with D possibly TRBD2 on 5 matching bases. The ends were cut back, 3 bases at V and 0 bases at J, with 16 bases in the middle. Germline V CDR1 and CDR2: SGDLS, YYNGEE. The CDR3 loop spans 17 amino acids. The CDR3 bases are TGTGCCAGCAGCGCTACAGAGGGCGCTAGCTCCTACAATGAGCAGTTCTTC. Encoded protein: CASSATEGASSYNEQFF. Variable domain in full (rest from reference TRBV9 and TRBJ2-1): DSGVTQTPKHLITATGQRVTLRCSPRSGDLSVYWYQQSLDQGLQFLIQYYNGEERAKGNILERFSAQQFPDLHSELNLSSLELGDSALYFCASSATEGASSYNEQFFGPGTRLTVL.

In its sample, this clonotype was seen many times. This rearrangement joins TRBV5-1 to TRBJ2-7; the D gene is possibly TRBD2 (5 bases). The CDR3 consists of 15 residues. The germline CDR1 and CDR2 sequences are SGHRS and YFSETQ. The V and J ends lost 0 bases and 6 bases respectively, with 16 bases between them. The CDR3 region is CASSLGMGSQAEQYF. The DNA for the CDR3 is TGCGCCAGCAGCTTGGGGATGGGGAGCCAAGCCGAGCAGTACTTC.